This T cell receptor beta chain derives from a study of T-cell memory formation after mild COVID-19. Study at large: There were largely donor-specific TCR clusters.

The study, taken as a whole, reports: The study found contracting CD4+ clones mainly in CM and EM and contracting CD8+ clones in EMRA. For second-wave clones that peaked at day 37, SARS-CoV-2 specificity went unverified.

After 5'RACE with constant-segment primers, TCR alpha and TCR beta cDNA libraries carrying sample barcodes and UMIs were obtained. TCRdb re-derived calls from the 5' RACE reads in MiXCR, one entry per CDR3 protein. The table lists 450,000 to 650,000 distinct CDR3 sequences, less than 25% of them singletons, with around 9.2% in the top ten. For this clonotype: Its antigen is unknown.

CDR1 is MGHRA, CDR2 YSYEKL, per germline. V was trimmed by 1 base and J by 4 bases, leaving 15 bases between them. The CDR3 is 16 residues long. This receptor was identified in an adult woman who had mild COVID-19 (a few samples of this study predate the infection). Cell type and time point are not known. J is TRBJ2-3 and V is TRBV4-1, with D possibly matching TRBD2 (7 bases). The sample taken for sequencing was PBMCs or a T cell subset sorted from them (not recorded which). The CDR3 sequence: CASSQGWGGASDTQYF. Here the CDR3 DNA reads TGCGCCAGCAGCCAAGGGTGGGGGGGGGCCTCAGATACGCAGTATTTT.